The next 7 T cell receptor beta chains were all read from a single sample in a study of CD8+CD57+ T cells in acquired aplastic anemia. TCR beta VDJ and CDR3 were profiled, and genomic DNA was the template. MiXCR, applied by TCRdb to the reads, yields one record per CDR3 protein. The data show around 130,000 distinct CDR3 sequences, with about 46% seen just once and about 2.7% held by the top ten. Sequencing was done on a sample of sorted CD4+, CD8+, or CD8+CD57+ T cells (not recorded which) from PBMCs. These receptors originate from a human donor in good health, serving as a control.

The chain recombines TRBV15 with TRBJ1-1, with a tentative D call TRBD1 (6 bases). Germline-derived CDR1 and CDR2 are LNHNV and YYDKDF (reference sequence). V was pared by 3 bases and J by 4 bases, with 15 bases between. This CDR3 is built from 15 residues. The CDR3 DNA sequence: TGTGCCACCAGCAGTTACAGGGAAGGAGGCACTGAAGCTTTCTTT. Protein product: CATSSYREGGTEAFF.

About this clonotype itself: The junction differs from germline at one of its ends, possibly a read error. The gene calls are TRBV29-1 and TRBJ2-7, with 8 positions matching TRBD2. The CDR3 extends over 13 amino acids. Per germline, CDR1 SQVTM and CDR2 ANQGSEA. DNA of the CDR3: TGCAGCGTCCGTAGCGGGATCTCCCACGAGCAGTACTTC. It yields the protein CSVRSGISHEQYF.

This clonotype appeared a few times. The chain has TRBV15 and TRBJ1-6; D possibly corresponds to TRBD1 (5 bases). The V gene lost 0 bases and the J gene lost 9 bases, with 15 bases spanning the gap. Germline V gives CDR1 LNHNV, CDR2 YYDKDF (reference sequence). The CDR3 runs to 16 residues. CDR3 residues: CATSRDAGPNGSPLHF. DNA for the CDR3: TGTGCCACCAGCAGAGATGCAGGGCCAAATGGTTCACCCCTCCACTTT.

This clonotype was found many times. The CDR3 region has the DNA TGTGCCAGCAGTTATAGCCGGCATGCAACTAATGAAAAACTGTTTTTT. It specifies CASSYSRHATNEKLFF. V usage is TRBV6-2 or TRBV6-3 and J usage is TRBJ1-4; the D is unclear. The germline V gene encodes CDR1 MNHEY and CDR2 SVGEGT. V was pared by 3 bases and J by 0 bases, with 11 bases between. CDR3 length: 16 amino acids.

The chain couples TRBV2 to TRBJ2-5; D call uncertain. This CDR3 has 14 amino acids. The germline gives CDR1 SNHLY, CDR2 FYNNEI. Trimming pared 6 bases from V and 6 bases from J, leaving 17 bases between. CDR3 sequence reads: CASRLGLNAQTQYF. The CDR3 DNA sequence: TGTGCCAGCAGGTTAGGCCTGAATGCACAGACCCAGTACTTC.

As for this clonotype: The final CDR3 position lacks the conserved phenylalanine or tryptophan, pointing to a likely read error. V usage is TRBV5-8 and J usage is TRBJ2-7; TRBD1 is a possible D gene (5 bases). The germline CDR1 and CDR2 sequences are SGHTS and YDEGEE. The CDR3 totals 14 residues. CDR3 nucleotide sequence: TGTGCCGGCAGCTTCGGTCGGACACACAACGAGCAGTACCTC. It yields the protein CAGSFGRTHNEQYL.

This chain links TRBV19 with TRBJ2-5; 12 nucleotides agree with TRBD2. Germline assignment: CDR1 LNHDA and CDR2 SQIVND (reference sequence). V lost 4 bases and J lost 5; bases outside the gene matches: 5. The CDR3 runs 15 residues. DNA of the CDR3: TGTGCCAGTAGTACCCTAGCGGGGGGGCGGGAGACCCAGTACTTC. This encodes CASSTLAGGRETQYF.